These 10 T cell receptor beta chains were sequenced from one sample in a study of blood T cell repertoires in COVID-19. Libraries were prepared by immunoSEQ multiplex PCR; TCRdb keeps only in-frame clonotypes and omits some of them. Of more than 70,000 clones in the sample, about 86% were seen once. Source material: peripheral blood. The receptors come from a man between 60 and 70 years old with acute or convalescent COVID-19.

The J gene is TRBJ2-3, the V gene TRBV13; D is perhaps TRBD2 (6 bases). V was pared by 7 bases and J by 3 bases, with 14 bases between. Germline V gene data show CDR1 as PRHDT and CDR2 as FYEKMQ (reference sequence). The CDR3 extends over 14 amino acids. CDR3 region: CASTRGGATDTQYF. In DNA, the CDR3 is TGTGCCAGCACCCGGGGCGGGGCGACAGATACGCAGTATTTT.

Only a few counts were recorded for this clone. J is TRBJ1-2 and V is TRBV29-1, with D maybe TRBD1 (6 bases). CDR1 and CDR2 (germline): SQVTM, ANQGSEA. V dropped 7 bases and J dropped 5 bases, with 20 bases sitting between them. The CDR3 loop spans 14 amino acids. CDR3 sequence reads: CSAEGGEGWYGYTF. In nucleotides, the CDR3 is TGCAGCGCCGAGGGGGGGGAAGGCTGGTATGGCTACACCTTC.

This chain connects TRBV7-2 to TRBJ2-5; TRBD2 matches at 13 bases. The length of the CDR3 is 17 residues. CDR1 is SGHTA and CDR2 is FQGNSA in the germline V gene. V shed 6 bases, J shed 3 bases, and the junction held 10 bases outside the gene matches. CDR3 protein: CASSFTGTSGAKETQYF. CDR3 DNA sequence: TGTGCCAGCAGTTTTACCGGGACTAGCGGGGCAAAAGAGACCCAGTACTTC. Based on the CDR3 plus reference TRBV7-2 and TRBJ2-5, the full variable domain is GAGVSQSPSNKVTEKGKDVELRCDPISGHTALYWYRQSLGQGLEFLIYFQGNSAPDKSGLPSDRFSAERTGGSVSTLTIQRTQQEDSAVYLCASSFTGTSGAKETQYFGPGTRLLVL.

This chain connects TRBV24-1 to TRBJ1-5, with TRBD1 matching 8 bases. CDR3 length: 14 amino acids. Germline trimming cut 5 bases from V and 4 bases from J; bases unmatched to any gene: 3. Germline V gene lookup returns CDR1 KGHDR and CDR2 SFDVKD. The CDR3 DNA reads TGTGCCACCAGTGCAGGGGGCGGGAATCAGCCCCAGCATTTT. This gives the protein CATSAGGGNQPQHF.

V gene TRBV3-1 (or the pseudogene TRBV3-2) combines with J gene TRBJ1-5, with D possibly matching TRBD1 (6 bases). Germline V gene sequence: CDR1 LGHDT, CDR2 YNNKEL (reference sequence). Trimming removed 4 bases at V and 0 bases at J, with 19 bases between. This CDR3 is 18 amino acids long. Here the CDR3 DNA reads TGTGCCAGCAGCCGCCCAGAGAGACAGGAACCTAGCAATCAGCCCCAGCATTTT. Translating it yields CASSRPERQEPSNQPQHF.

The chain employs TRBV4-1 and TRBJ1-5; TRBD1 matches 7 bases. V gave up 0 bases and J gave up 6 bases; unmatched junction bases: 5. CDR3 length equals 15 residues. Germline V gene data show CDR1 as MGHRA and CDR2 as YSYEKL. Here the CDR3 reads CASSQDPTGVQPQHF. CDR3 DNA sequence: TGCGCCAGCAGCCAAGATCCCACAGGGGTTCAGCCCCAGCATTTT.

The J gene is TRBJ1-1, the V gene TRBV5-1, with D uncertain. The CDR3 runs 16 residues. Trimming pared 1 base from V and 0 bases from J, leaving 13 bases between. The germline CDR1 and CDR2 sequences are SGHRS and YFSETQ. CDR3 in DNA: TGCGCCAGCAGCTTGCTCTCAGATGCAATGAACACTGAAGCTTTCTTT. This sequence encodes CASSLLSDAMNTEAFF. Filled out from reference TRBV5-1 and TRBJ1-1, the complete variable domain reads KAGVTQTPRYLIKTRGQQVTLSCSPISGHRSVSWYQQTPGQGLQFLFEYFSETQRNKGNFPGRFSGRQFSNSRSEMNVSTLELGDSALYLCASSLLSDAMNTEAFFGQGTRLTVV.

The rearrangement joins TRBV30 to TRBJ2-1, with 8 positions matching TRBD2. This CDR3 has 14 amino acids. With V trimmed by 8 bases and J by 6 bases, 12 bases remained unmatched. CDR1 and CDR2 (germline): GTSNPN, SVGIG (reference sequence). CDR3 sequence: CAAPKTGGPNEQFF. The CDR3 coding sequence is TGTGCCGCGCCGAAGACGGGGGGGCCCAATGAGCAGTTCTTC.

This clone has only one observation. CDR3 loop: CASSRQVMNTEAFF. The DNA for the CDR3 is TGTGCCAGCAGCCGACAGGTCATGAACACTGAAGCTTTCTTT. This chain links TRBV14 with TRBJ1-1; TRBD1 is a possible D gene (6 bases). The CDR3 extends over 14 amino acids. The germline V gene encodes CDR1 SGHDN and CDR2 FVKESK. With 4 bases removed from V and 0 bases from J, the gap between germline ends came to 9 bases.

The chain joins TRBV9 to TRBJ2-6; 8 bases are shared with TRBD1. Per germline, CDR1 SGDLS and CDR2 YYNGEE. V dropped 3 bases and J dropped 2; count of bases not matched to a gene: 1. The CDR3 runs to 15 residues. The CDR3 DNA follows: TGTGCCAGCAGCGCGGACAGGGCTGGGGCCAACGTCCTGACTTTC. This gives the protein CASSADRAGANVLTF.